This paragraph reports one T cell receptor beta chain. Its specificity is unknown. This sample stems from a study of cytomegalovirus exposure and HLA in healthy donors. Study as a whole: HLA-typed donors contributed some 77 million unique TCRs, which were held in an early data release. Study-wide points: Association of a missense DCLRE1C variant with TCR beta V- and J-gene trimming was reported in a later analysis.

Trimming cost V 4 bases and J 4 bases; bases outside gene matches: 6. The CDR3 runs to 14 residues. Per germline, CDR1 SEHNR and CDR2 FQNEAQ (reference sequence). PCR involved 60 Vbeta and 13 Jbeta primers. Assay used: immunoSEQ multiplex PCR; TCRdb lists only in-frame clones, some missing. This sample has some 200,000 clones; roughly 73% occur once, and the top ten carry 3% to 3.5%. Sample: PBMCs. This receptor was taken from a female donor in good health and CMV-seronegative. This rearrangement joins TRBV7-9 to TRBJ1-1, with TRBD1 matching 7 bases. The CDR3 nucleotides are TGTGCCAGCAGCTCGGGACAGTTCCTCACTGAAGCTTTCTTT. This encodes CASSSGQFLTEAFF. Combining the CDR3 with reference TRBV7-9 and TRBJ1-1 gives the whole variable domain DTGVSQNPRHKITKRGQNVTFRCDPISEHNRLYWYRQTLGQGPEFLTYFQNEAQLEKSRLLSDRFSAERPKGSFSTLEIQRTEQGDSAMYLCASSSGQFLTEAFFGQGTRLTVV.